This T cell receptor (beta chain) was sequenced during a study of metastatic and nonmetastatic thyroid tumors. Study as a whole: Peripheral blood and tumor or nodule samples from malignant and benign thyroid patients were compared. Study-wide findings and caveats: Significantly greater TCR beta diversity was reportedly found in malignant thyroid tumors than in benign nodules (in blood and tumor).

No treatment of any kind had been given to any patient before thyroid surgery. Per the study methods: A classifier for distant metastasis in papillary thyroid cancer was constructed using CDR3 differences observed across clinicopathological groups. TCRdb reprocessed the PCR reads using MiXCR. The V and J calls come from TCRdb's annotation, not from the publication. The sample gives about 5,800 clones, around 19% of which show up once; 6% to 7.5% is in the top ten. By share, this clone counts as medium-sized. The antigen is undetermined. The sequencing sample was made of adjacent normal tissue. The receptor was isolated from a female donor with papillary thyroid cancer or a benign thyroid nodule (not recorded which). Some clones in this sample may be carry-over from other donors' samples.

The DNA of the CDR3 is TGCAGTGCTAGAGATTTTTTCTTAAACACCGGGGAGCTGTTTTTT. Its protein product is CSARDFFLNTGELFF. The chain joins TRBV20-1 to TRBJ2-2, with no clear D. From germline, CDR1 is DFQATT and CDR2 SNEGSKA (reference sequence). The CDR3 has 15 amino acids. Trimming cost V 0 bases and J 2 bases, with 10 bases left between them.